This paragraph reports one T cell receptor (beta chain). There are 15 residues in the CDR3. Trimming pared 4 bases from V and 3 bases from J, leaving 14 bases between. Per germline, CDR1 MGHDK and CDR2 SYGVNS. This record belongs to a study of T cell changes during pregnancy in multiple sclerosis. Assay used: immunoSEQ multiplex PCR; TCRdb lists only in-frame clones, some missing. The repertoire holds some 27,000 clones, with approximately 88% as singletons. The rearrangement links TRBV25-1 to TRBJ2-3, with a possible D match to TRBD2 (5 bases). The sequencing used CD4+ T cells from peripheral blood mononuclear cells, collected in the first trimester of pregnancy. This TCR derives from a female donor in good health, enrolled as a control in a pregnancy study. The CDR3 coding sequence is TGTGCCAGCAGTGGCCCTGGAGGTTGGACAGATACGCAGTATTTT. Amino acids: CASSGPGGWTDTQYF.